The sequence of this T cell receptor beta chain was determined in a study of cytomegalovirus exposure and HLA in healthy donors. CDR1 MNHNS and CDR2 SASEGT come from the germline V gene. Trimming shortened V by 8 bases and J by 0 bases, and 13 bases separated the two germline ends. The CDR3 sequence is 14 residues long. PCR amplification relied on 60 Vbeta primers (plus 13 Jbeta primers). Only in-frame clones appear in the TCRdb table, and some are missing; sequencing was by immunoSEQ multiplex PCR. The sample shows just over 200,000 clones, roughly four fifths of them seen only once. The sequencing sample was made of PBMCs. The V call is TRBV6-1, the J call TRBJ1-1; D call uncertain. This TCR was sampled from a middle-aged woman in good health and CMV-seronegative. Here the CDR3 DNA reads TGTGCCAGCGAAGCCCGATCTTTGAACACTGAAGCTTTCTTT. Translated, it gives CASEARSLNTEAFF.